The 3 T cell receptor beta chains in this list originate from one sample, sequenced in a study of cytomegalovirus exposure and HLA in healthy donors. PCR involved 60 Vbeta and 13 Jbeta primers. Data came from immunoSEQ multiplex PCR; TCRdb stores just in-frame clones and leaves some out. The sample has fewer than 250,000 clones, 60% to 85% seen once. The sample consisted of PBMCs. The receptors come from a man between 40 and 49 years old in good health and CMV-seronegative.

CDR3 protein: CASSRLAGVGNEQFF. The CDR3 coding sequence is TGTGCCAGTAGTAGACTAGCGGGAGTCGGGAATGAGCAGTTCTTC. The chain combines TRBV19 with TRBJ2-1, with TRBD2 matching 12 bases. With 4 bases clipped from V and 7 bases from J, the junction kept 5 bases outside the gene matches. Per the germline V gene, CDR1 is LNHDA and CDR2 is SQIVND (reference sequence). The CDR3 sequence is 15 residues long.

The rearrangement links TRBV4-2 to TRBJ2-1, with 10 bases identical to TRBD1. Losses at the gene ends were 0 bases for V and 3 bases for J; bases not matched to a gene: 2. The CDR3 consists of 16 residues. Germline CDR1 LGHNA, CDR2 YNFKEQ. The DNA of the CDR3 is TGTGCCAGCAGCCAAGATCGGACAGGGGGCTACAATGAGCAGTTCTTC. It yields the protein CASSQDRTGGYNEQFF.

The chain recombines TRBV19 with TRBJ2-1; TRBD2 matches 8 bases. The CDR3 sequence is 15 residues long. Germline assignment: CDR1 LNHDA and CDR2 SQIVND (reference sequence). V lost 4 bases and J lost 2; bases outside the gene matches: 4. CDR3 in amino acids: CASSRTSGPYNEQFF. The CDR3 nucleotides are TGTGCCAGTAGTAGAACTAGCGGCCCCTACAATGAGCAGTTCTTC.